This record looks at one T cell receptor beta chain sequence and its context. Only one count was recorded for this clone. No cognate antigen has been identified for it. No clone much larger than this one lies a single base away; base qualities are absent. For TCR beta library preparation, approximately 1.9 micrograms of genomic DNA was extracted from cryopreserved PBMCs. Longitudinal blood samples from CLL patients on ibrutinib monotherapy were analyzed using high-throughput TCR beta sequencing. The patients were enrolled in a single-center, open-label phase 2 trial of ibrutinib monotherapy. A MiSeq instrument was used for deep resolution sequencing, which targeted depths ranging from 1 in 1 million up to 1 in 200,000 T cells, with coverage averaging 10x for each clonotype. TCR beta libraries were generated with the immunoSEQ hsTCRB Kit. The authors processed their data as follows. The data were analyzed with ImmunoSEQ Analyzer and ImmunoSEQ Data Assistant, and V, D and J gene assignments followed IMGT definitions. Clonality, with values ranging from 0 to 1, was calculated as one minus the normalized Shannon entropy of productive rearrangement frequencies. Only overrepresented clonotypes making up at least 0.05% of each patient's repertoire were included in the public clonotype analysis. Repertoires from thirteen age-matched healthy donors in immuneACCESS were used as clonality controls. Here the immuneACCESS table is served through TCRdb, limited to in-frame sequences with V and J called. Missing clones are a known gap in these copies; in checked studies unresolved V genes cover under half, and the rest lacks a known reason. D and trimming were read from the DNA, whereas the V and J calls and clone size are those reported in that table. The sample has a few hundred thousand clones on record, approximately 67% of them singletons. Clones ranked in the top ten supply under 8% of the sample.

The data belong to a study of cytotoxic CD8 clonotypes in ibrutinib-treated CLL (dated by TCRdb to 2020 to 2022). Some background on the complete study: The cohort was composed of roughly ten relapsed/refractory and roughly 16 treatment-naive patients; IGHV unmutated status was identified in roughly 18 patients. Partial responses were observed in roughly 24 patients and complete responses in 2; after a median follow-up of roughly 72 months, remission was maintained in approximately 14 patients and progression was observed in around twelve. All remission and progressive disease samples were collected while patients were still receiving ibrutinib. Cryopreserved peripheral blood mononuclear cells were collected before treatment, at response, and at either disease progression or sustained remission. An average of approximately 260,000 productive templates and some 100,000 productive rearrangements was obtained per sample. Longitudinal samples were obtainable from about 30% of the roughly 90 participants in the trial. Response samples were obtained after a median of approximately twelve months of treatment, with a range of about 6 to 36 months. General study outcomes and caveats: Public clonotypes were rare and either shrank or stayed stable during treatment, and the rise in clonality at ibrutinib response reflected expansion of private clonotypes. At ibrutinib response clonality went up, during sustained remission it held steady, and at progression it dropped back toward baseline. At baseline, clonality was higher than in age-matched healthy donors and showed a strong correlation with circulating CD8+ T-cell counts. Sustained-remission and progressing patients did not have matched sampling times, and lymph node repertoires were not examined.

From the cysteine through the phenylalanine, the CDR3 covers 15 amino acids. The DNA shown is the 45-base CDR3, in frame from base 1. Clipping removes 3 bases from V and 2 bases from J, with 4 as the unmatched junction base count. From a lookup of the germline V gene (reference sequence), CDR1 and CDR2 are LNHDA and SQIVND. This receptor chain uses TRBV19 and TRBJ2-1, with 7 bases matching TRBD2. The sample was PBMCs, taken after 36 months of ibrutinib treatment. The sequence was obtained from a human donor with chronic lymphocytic leukemia. Read as DNA, the sequence is TGTGCCAGTAGTATGGTGGGAGGGACCTACAATGAGCAGTTCTTC. Its amino acids are CASSMVGGTYNEQFF.